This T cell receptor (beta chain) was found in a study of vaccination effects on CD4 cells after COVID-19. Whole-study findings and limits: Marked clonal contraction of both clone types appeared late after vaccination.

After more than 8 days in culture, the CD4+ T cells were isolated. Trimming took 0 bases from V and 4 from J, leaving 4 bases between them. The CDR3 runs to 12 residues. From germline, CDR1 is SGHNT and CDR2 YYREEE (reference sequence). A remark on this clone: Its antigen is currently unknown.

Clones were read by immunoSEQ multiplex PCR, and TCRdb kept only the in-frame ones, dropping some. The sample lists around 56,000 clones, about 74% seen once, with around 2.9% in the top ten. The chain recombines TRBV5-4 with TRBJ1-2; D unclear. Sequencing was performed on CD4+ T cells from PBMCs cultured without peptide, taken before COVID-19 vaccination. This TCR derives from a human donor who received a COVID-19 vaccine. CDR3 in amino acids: CASSLDSYGYTF. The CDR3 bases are TGTGCCAGCAGCTTGGACAGCTATGGCTACACCTTC.